What follows are 8 T cell receptor beta chains derived from one specimen sequenced in a study of blood T cell repertoires in COVID-19 (dated by TCRdb to about 2020). The library was prepared using the immunoSEQ multiplex PCR assay. The source is immuneACCESS, and TCRdb retained only in-frame sequences with V and J called. Part of the clones is not carried over; for the studies checked, unresolved V genes explain less than half of this, and the remainder is unexplained. Counted in this sample were hundreds of thousands of clones; roughly 85% of them appeared once. The ten largest clones capture approximately 3.7% of the sample. The sample was peripheral blood. Receptor source: a woman younger than 30 with acute or convalescent COVID-19.

V and J are TRBV6-5 and TRBJ1-5; TRBD1 matches at 7 bases. This CDR3 spans 14 amino acids. V was pared by 5 bases and J by 6 bases, with 7 bases of the junction left unmatched. Germline V gives CDR1 MNHEY, CDR2 SVGAGI. Written as DNA, the CDR3 is TGTGCCAGCAGTCCCGGGGCAGGGGGTCAGCCCCAGCATTTT. As protein: CASSPGAGGQPQHF.

Points on this clone: This sequence may be a read error, since a much larger clone differs from it by one base. V is TRBV10-3 and J is TRBJ1-1; the match to TRBD1 covers 11 bases. The CDR3 spans 15 residues. Germline CDR1 is ENHRY and CDR2 is SYGVKD. V lost 4 bases to trimming and J lost 0 bases; unmatched junction nucleotides: 1. CDR3 region: CAISGTGGMNTEAFF. The DNA for the CDR3 is TGTGCCATCAGTGGGACAGGGGGCATGAACACTGAAGCTTTCTTT.

The CDR3 sequence: CASSTGTAGGQETQYF. The CDR3 region has the DNA TGTGCCAGTAGTACTGGGACAGCTGGGGGCCAAGAGACCCAGTACTTC. The rearrangement joins TRBV19 to TRBJ2-5; 7 positions agree with TRBD1. This CDR3 is built from 16 residues. V was clipped by 4 bases and J by 1 base; unmatched bases: 9. CDR1 and CDR2 (germline): LNHDA, SQIVND (reference sequence).

The CDR3: CATSDGGSEAFF. The CDR3 DNA sequence: TGTGCCACCAGTGATGGCGGTAGTGAAGCTTTCTTT. V is TRBV24-1 and J is TRBJ1-1; no reliable D call. Germline assignment: CDR1 KGHDR and CDR2 SFDVKD. There are 12 residues in the CDR3. Trimming cost V 3 bases and J 7 bases, with 8 bases left between them.

The chain combines TRBV19 with TRBJ2-7, with D perhaps matching TRBD1 (5 bases). V gave up 4 bases and J gave up 1 base, with 11 bases separating them. CDR3 length: 14 residues. The germline V gene encodes CDR1 LNHDA and CDR2 SQIVND (reference sequence). In DNA, the CDR3 is TGTGCCAGTAGTACAGGGTTGGAGTCCTACGAGCAGTACTTC. It encodes CASSTGLESYEQYF.

The J gene is TRBJ1-1, the V gene TRBV6-5, with D tentatively TRBD1 (6 bases). The CDR3 loop spans 15 amino acids. V shed 9 bases and J shed 4 bases, with 21 bases lying between them. Germline CDR1 and CDR2: MNHEY and SVGAGI. The CDR3 is CASKFTQGPSTEAFF. As DNA, the CDR3 is TGTGCCAGTAAATTTACCCAGGGGCCGAGCACTGAAGCTTTCTTT.

The genes are TRBV24-1 and TRBJ2-1, with a weak D call TRBD2 (5 bases). V lost 4 bases to trimming and J lost 6 bases, with 9 bases between them. The CDR3 extends over 13 amino acids. Germline-derived CDR1 and CDR2 are KGHDR and SFDVKD. For the CDR3, the DNA is TGTGCCACCAGTGACCCTCTAGCCAATGAGCAGTTCTTC. It yields the protein CATSDPLANEQFF.

The sample holds one count of this clone. The CDR3 protein is CASRERDRGHKNGYTF. The CDR3 nucleotides read TGTGCCAGCAGAGAGAGGGACAGGGGGCATAAGAATGGCTACACCTTC. V usage is TRBV2 and J usage is TRBJ1-2; the match to TRBD1 covers 12 bases. The V and J ends lost 6 bases and 6 bases, in that order; junction bases with no gene match: 11. This CDR3 spans 16 amino acids. Germline V gene lookup returns CDR1 SNHLY and CDR2 FYNNEI.